The entry that follows covers one T cell receptor (beta chain) sequence. Its cognate antigen is unknown. The junction departs from germline at one end; a sequencing error may be responsible. This sample is drawn from a study of tumor and adjacent non-tumor tissue in lung cancer. Study-level information: The cohort had roughly 11 adenocarcinoma, 2 squamous cell and 1 small cell patients. Stage I to III disease affected 9 to 10 men and about five women aged about 30 to 85. Findings and limits, study-wide: TCR diversity was significantly greater in tumor than normal lung tissue.

This sample's RNA came from whole unsorted tissue. Donors were chemotherapy-naive, newly diagnosed lung cancer surgical patients in China, August–November 2014. The library came from three nested PCR rounds adapted from ARM-PCR protocols. TCRdb analysed the multiplex PCR reads with MiXCR anew, one entry per CDR3 protein. The data hold over 130,000 distinct CDR3 sequences, with approximately 64% observed a single time. The CDR3 is 19 residues long. Germline CDR1 reads SGHAT; CDR2 reads FQNNGV. Sample: lung tumor tissue. The chain couples TRBV11-2 to TRBJ2-1, with 10 positions matching TRBD2. The source of this sequence is a man in his sixties with small cell lung cancer. The CDR3 region is CAGSLPGLAPRKGYIEQFF. The CDR3, as DNA: TGTGCCGGCAGCCTACCGGGACTAGCGCCGAGGAAGGGCTACATTGAGCAGTTCTTC.